This TCR beta chain is drawn from a study of OX40 agonist ivuxolimab in advanced cancers. For the study at large: An anti-OX40 (CD134) antibody with agonistic activity, ivuxolimab, was administered to patients. Dose-escalation subjects each had hepatocellular carcinoma, melanoma, renal cell or head and neck cancer. Partial responses were achieved by three patients: one hepatocellular carcinoma, two cutaneous melanoma.

Study conclusions and caveats: Among patients with partial responses at 0.1-3.0 mg/kg, clonal expansion was among the lowest.

Germline lookup yields CDR1 MNHNS and CDR2 SASEGT. The CDR3 runs 15 residues. J was trimmed by 4 bases and V by 5 bases; bases with no gene match: 9. Notes on this clone: Its target is not known.

The data were produced by immunoSEQ multiplex PCR, yet TCRdb's version contains in-frame clones alone and is incomplete. The sample gives about 50,000 clones, 60% to 80% of which show up once; around 2.5% is in the top ten. The sequences come from CD4+ or CD8+ T cells sorted from blood, collected in a trial of the OX40 agonist ivuxolimab. This TCR was recovered from an adult with an advanced solid tumor such as melanoma, head and neck, liver or kidney cancer. The rearrangement links TRBV6-1 to TRBJ1-2, with 8 bases fitting TRBD1. The CDR3 DNA sequence: TGTGCCAGCAGTAAAACCGGGACAGGTGGCTATGGCTACACCTTC. Translated, it gives CASSKTGTGGYGYTF.